The 9 T cell receptor beta chains reported below all come from one sample, sequenced in a study of T-cell memory formation after mild COVID-19. A single record per CDR3 protein comes from TCRdb applying MiXCR to the 5' RACE reads. Altogether 430,000 or so distinct CDR3 sequences are present, around 25% being singletons, with the ten largest covering around 13%. Input material: PBMCs or a T cell subset sorted from them (not recorded which). Every receptor here comes from an adult woman who had mild COVID-19 (a few samples of this study predate the infection). Cell type and time point are not known.

This clonotype was observed a few times. The rearrangement uses TRBV7-9 and TRBJ1-1; TRBD1 might be the D (5 bases). Germline assignment: CDR1 SEHNR and CDR2 FQNEAQ (reference sequence). Trimming cost V 1 base and J 1 base, with 10 bases left between them. The CDR3 is made up of 15 amino acids. The CDR3: CASSLGRVRNTEAFF. The DNA of the CDR3 is TGTGCCAGCAGCTTAGGCAGGGTGAGGAACACTGAAGCTTTCTTT.

The chain employs TRBV9 and TRBJ2-5; 10 nucleotides line up with TRBD2. CDR1 and CDR2 (germline): SGDLS, YYNGEE. This CDR3 contains 18 residues. V dropped 0 bases and J dropped 4; count of bases not matched to a gene: 12. In DNA form, the CDR3 reads TGTGCCAGCAGCGTAGGTTTAGCTAGCGGGAGAATTGGAGAGACCCAGTACTTC. Translation: CASSVGLASGRIGETQYF.

V usage is TRBV4-2 and J usage is TRBJ1-2; D is undetermined. Trimming pared 0 bases from V and 0 bases from J, leaving 14 bases between. The CDR3 spans 17 residues. Germline V gene sequence: CDR1 LGHNA, CDR2 YNFKEQ. The CDR3 DNA reads as TGTGCCAGCAGCCAAGAGGGTTCGGAGACTACTAACTATGGCTACACCTTC. Translation: CASSQEGSETTNYGYTF.

This chain uses TRBV5-6 with TRBJ1-1; the D is unclear. V lost 0 bases, J lost 5 bases, and 8 bases lay in between. Per germline, CDR1 SGHDT and CDR2 YYEEEE. The CDR3 contains 13 residues. CDR3 sequence (DNA): TGTGCCAGCAGCTTGGTTCAGAGGACTGAAGCTTTCTTT. This codes for CASSLVQRTEAFF.

The J gene is TRBJ2-7, the V gene TRBV12-3 or TRBV12-4; D ambiguous. V lost 5 bases and J lost 1, with 9 bases in between. This CDR3 is 13 amino acids long. The CDR3 loop reads CASSNGPSYEQYF. CDR3 nucleotides: TGTGCCAGCAGTAACGGGCCTTCCTACGAGCAGTACTTC.

This clonotype was observed a handful of times. V usage is TRBV12-3 or TRBV12-4 and J usage is TRBJ1-2, with D unresolved. Between the trimmed V and J ends, which lost 7 bases and 4 bases, there was a span of 28 bases. The CDR3 extends over 18 amino acids. The CDR3 spells CASTVSPSFRSWAYGYTF. The CDR3 coding sequence is TGTGCCAGCACCGTTAGCCCCAGCTTTAGAAGCTGGGCCTATGGCTACACCTTC.

This clonotype has a handful of counts. The rearrangement uses TRBV11-2 and TRBJ2-2, with TRBD1 matching 10 bases. This CDR3 region has 15 residues. The ends lost 6 bases at V and 4 bases at J; junction bases unmatched: 5. Germline CDR1 and CDR2: SGHAT and FQNNGV. DNA for the CDR3: TGTGCCAGCAGATTTGGGACAGGGGCCACCGGGGAGCTGTTTTTT. The encoded protein is CASRFGTGATGELFF.

The gene calls are TRBV5-1 and TRBJ2-5; D call uncertain. V dropped 0 bases and J dropped 2 bases, with 8 bases sitting between them. This CDR3 region has 14 residues. Germline V gene data show CDR1 as SGHRS and CDR2 as YFSETQ. As DNA, the CDR3 is TGCGCCAGCAGCTTGGGTGCAGCTCAAGAGACCCAGTACTTC. Its protein product is CASSLGAAQETQYF.

There are a few counts of this clonotype. This sequence joins TRBV2 and TRBJ1-1; TRBD1 matches 8 bases. Germline trimming cut 2 bases from V and 3 bases from J; bases unmatched to any gene: 5. This CDR3 has 15 residues. CDR1 and CDR2 (germline): SNHLY, FYNNEI. CDR3 loop: CASSEQSGGHTEAFF. The CDR3 DNA follows: TGTGCCAGCAGTGAACAATCAGGGGGCCACACTGAAGCTTTCTTT.